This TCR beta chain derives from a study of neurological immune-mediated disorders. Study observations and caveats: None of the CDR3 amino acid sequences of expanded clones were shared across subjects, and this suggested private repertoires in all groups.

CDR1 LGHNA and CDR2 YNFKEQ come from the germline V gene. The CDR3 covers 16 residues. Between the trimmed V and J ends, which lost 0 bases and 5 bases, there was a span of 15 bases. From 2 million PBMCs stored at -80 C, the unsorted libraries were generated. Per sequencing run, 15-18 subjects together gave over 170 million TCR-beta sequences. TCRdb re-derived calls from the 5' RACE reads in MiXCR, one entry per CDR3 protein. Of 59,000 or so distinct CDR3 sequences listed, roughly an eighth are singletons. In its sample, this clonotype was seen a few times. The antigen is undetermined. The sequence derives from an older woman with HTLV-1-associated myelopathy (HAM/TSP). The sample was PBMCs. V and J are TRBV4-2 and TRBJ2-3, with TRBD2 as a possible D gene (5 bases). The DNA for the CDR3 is TGTGCCAGCAGCCAAGAGAGGCGGGCGCAACAAGATACGCAGTATTTT. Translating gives CASSQERRAQQDTQYF.